The next 12 T cell receptor beta chains were all read from a single sample in a study of blood T cell repertoires in COVID-19. The repertoire was sequenced with immunoSEQ multiplex PCR; TCRdb's copy has only in-frame clones and lacks some. The table lists approximately 63,000 clones, more than 75% of them singletons. Sequenced: peripheral blood. The receptors originated from a man at least 80 years old in a cohort sampled during active COVID-19.

The chain carries TRBV7-3 and TRBJ2-6; D is perhaps TRBD2 (5 bases). The CDR3 loop spans 16 amino acids. V lost 3 bases to trimming and J lost 3 bases, with 12 bases between them. Germline CDR1 is SGHTA and CDR2 is FQGTGA. The CDR3 loop reads CASSFGGGYGANVLTF. CDR3 bases: TGTGCCAGCAGCTTTGGTGGAGGTTATGGGGCCAACGTCCTGACTTTC.

The chain is built from TRBV9 and TRBJ1-3; D is perhaps TRBD1 (6 bases). The CDR3 consists of 14 residues. Germline V gene lookup returns CDR1 SGDLS and CDR2 YYNGEE. The ends were cut back, 3 bases at V and 1 base at J, with 8 bases in the middle. CDR3 region: CASSGGGSGNTIYF. DNA for the CDR3: TGTGCCAGCAGCGGAGGGGGATCTGGAAACACCATATATTTT.

The genes are TRBV5-1 and TRBJ2-5; maybe TRBD2 (5 bases). CDR1 and CDR2 from the germline V gene are SGHRS and YFSETQ. This CDR3 is built from 14 residues. V was shortened by 6 bases and J by 0 bases, with 12 bases between the two germline ends. The CDR3 DNA sequence: TGCGCCAGCATGAAGGGAGCTTACCAAGAGACCCAGTACTTC. Protein product: CASMKGAYQETQYF. Together with reference TRBV5-1 and TRBJ2-5, the CDR3 gives the full variable domain: KAGVTQTPRYLIKTRGQQVTLSCSPISGHRSVSWYQQTPGQGLQFLFEYFSETQRNKGNFPGRFSGRQFSNSRSEMNVSTLELGDSALYLCASMKGAYQETQYFGPGTRLLVL.

This clone was counted between two and nine times. The chain uses TRBV30 and TRBJ1-5; D is perhaps TRBD1 (5 bases). Trimming left V 1 base short and J 3 bases short, with 7 bases between. CDR1 and CDR2 (germline): GTSNPN, SVGIG (reference sequence). The CDR3 is 13 residues long. CDR3 sequence (DNA): TGTGCCTGGAGTGGCAGGGACAATCAGCCCCAGCATTTT. This encodes CAWSGRDNQPQHF.

The V gene is TRBV29-1, the J gene TRBJ2-5; a weak D match, TRBD2 (5 bases). Germline lookup yields CDR1 SQVTM and CDR2 ANQGSEA. The CDR3 length is 12 residues. The V end was cut by 7 bases, the J end by 5 bases, with 14 bases between. The CDR3 reads CSGNGRGETQYF. CDR3 nucleotide sequence: TGCAGCGGGAACGGGCGAGGGGAGACCCAGTACTTC.

The genes are TRBV9 and TRBJ2-1, with 11 bases lining up with TRBD2. Germline V lookup: CDR1 SGDLS, CDR2 YYNGEE. The V segment lost 4 bases and the J segment 4 bases; nucleotides outside the gene matches: 4. This CDR3 spans 15 amino acids. The CDR3 sequence: CASSPRLAGYNEQFF. CDR3 DNA sequence: TGTGCCAGCAGCCCAAGACTAGCGGGGTACAATGAGCAGTTCTTC.

V usage is TRBV30 and J usage is TRBJ2-5; 7 bases line up with TRBD1. Trimming cost V 2 bases and J 5 bases; bases outside gene matches: 11. Germline-derived CDR1 and CDR2 are GTSNPN and SVGIG (reference sequence). The CDR3 length is 15 residues. CDR3 DNA: TGTGCCTGGAGTCCTGGACAGGCCACGAGGGAGACCCAGTACTTC. It encodes CAWSPGQATRETQYF.

CDR3 protein: CASSETGVRSYGYTF. The CDR3 nucleotides read TGTGCCAGCAGTGAAACAGGGGTCCGTAGCTATGGCTACACCTTC. The gene calls are TRBV6-1 and TRBJ1-2, with 7 bases that match TRBD1. The germline V gene has CDR1 MNHNS and CDR2 SASEGT. Losses at the gene ends were 2 bases for V and 4 bases for J; bases not matched to a gene: 7. The CDR3 has 15 amino acids.

V and J are TRBV6-5 and TRBJ1-2, with 10 bases lining up with TRBD1. V trimming: 4 bases; J trimming: 6 bases; junction bases outside the gene matches: 5. The CDR3 is 14 amino acids. Germline CDR1 and CDR2: MNHEY and SVGAGI. In nucleotides, the CDR3 is TGTGCCAGCAGTTCGGGACAGGGGAAGAATGGCTACACCTTC. Its protein product is CASSSGQGKNGYTF.

CDR3 coding DNA: TGTGCCAGCACCAGGGGACAGGTTGGCTATGGCTACACCTTC. As protein: CASTRGQVGYGYTF. The chain combines TRBV6-6 with TRBJ1-2; 8 nucleotides agree with TRBD1. Germline CDR1 MNHNY, CDR2 SVGAGI (reference sequence). The CDR3 covers 14 residues. The V and J ends lost 7 bases and 4 bases, in that order; junction bases with no gene match: 8.

The rearrangement links TRBV7-8 to TRBJ1-5; TRBD1 matches 7 bases. V lost 2 bases to trimming and J lost 0 bases; unmatched junction nucleotides: 7. The CDR3 consists of 17 residues. Looked up from germline, CDR1 is SGHVS and CDR2 is FQNEAQ. The CDR3 DNA reads TGTGCCAGCAGCTTATTAGTGGGACAGTATAGCAATCAGCCCCAGCATTTT. It codes for CASSLLVGQYSNQPQHF. The variable domain in full, completed from reference TRBV7-8 and TRBJ1-5, reads GAGVSQSPRYKVAKRGQDVALRCDPISGHVSLFWYQQALGQGPEFLTYFQNEAQLDKSGLPSDRFFAERPEGSVSTLKIQRTQQEDSAVYLCASSLLVGQYSNQPQHFGDGTRLSIL.

The rearrangement links TRBV7-2 to TRBJ1-4; D might be TRBD1 (6 bases). CDR3 length: 15 residues. From germline, CDR1 is SGHTA and CDR2 FQGNSA. V was trimmed by 1 base and J by 8 bases, leaving 14 bases between them. The CDR3 here is CASSLGLGQPEKLFF. CDR3 DNA sequence: TGTGCCAGCAGCTTAGGGCTCGGACAGCCGGAAAAACTGTTTTTT.